One sample yielded the 22 T cell receptor beta chains listed below, sequenced in a study of low-dose radiotherapy and immunotherapy resistance in tumors (dated by TCRdb to between 2021 and 2023). Sequencing instrument: Illumina HiSeq 2500. Superscript III and a set of TRAV- and TRBV-specific primers were used to synthesize first-strand cDNA, so that both TCRalpha and TCRbeta chains were covered. TCRs were amplified with Phusion for 15 to 20 PCR cycles, with a constant-region primer paired with the adapter attached to the V primers. Through fastp at Q25 and MiXCR, TCRdb rebuilt clones from the public reads, retaining in-frame beta chains. Merged by CDR3 protein, the rows form single entries marked with the most common genes and DNA. This sample is represented by 85,000 to 95,000 distinct CDR3 sequences; 20% to 25% of them were singletons. The ten most abundant clones make up 9.5% to 15% of the sample.

The time point label on this specimen signifies: after trial treatment. According to the study, the label for this sample's treatment or condition signals: LDRT plus nivolumab, ipilimumab, low-dose cyclophosphamide and aspirin (RACIN trial). Sequencing was performed on PBMCs, taken after low-dose radiotherapy plus immunotherapy. Receptors originate from a female donor with ovarian cancer.

This clonotype showed up many times. The CDR3 nucleotides are TGTGCCAGCACCGACACCGGCTATGGCTACACCTTC. This codes for CASTDTGYGYTF. V gene TRBV28 combines with J gene TRBJ1-2; no definite D call. CDR1 is MDHEN and CDR2 is SYDVKM in the germline V gene. This CDR3 has 12 amino acids. V shed 7 bases and J shed 4 bases, with 10 bases lying between them.

This clonotype has at least ten counts. In DNA form, the CDR3 reads TGCGCCAGCAGCTCCCAAGCGGAGAACACTGAAGCTTTCTTT. It specifies CASSSQAENTEAFF. V usage is TRBV5-1 and J usage is TRBJ1-1; D is ambiguous. CDR1 and CDR2 from the germline V gene are SGHRS and YFSETQ. The V end was cut by 3 bases, the J end by 1 base, with 10 bases between. The CDR3 covers 14 residues.

At least ten counts were recorded for this clonotype. The chain uses TRBV5-1 and TRBJ2-5, with 7 bases matching TRBD2. The length of the CDR3 is 14 residues. Trimming took 0 bases from V and 7 from J; bases not matched to a gene: 6. Looked up from germline, CDR1 is SGHRS and CDR2 is YFSETQ. CDR3: CASSLDGGEGTQYF. The CDR3 DNA reads TGCGCCAGCAGCTTGGACGGCGGGGAGGGGACCCAGTACTTC.

This clonotype was recorded many times. The chain carries TRBV6-2 or TRBV6-3 and TRBJ2-7, with 13 bases lining up with TRBD2. Germline V gene data show CDR1 as MNHEY and CDR2 as SVGEGT. The junction had 6 bases not matched to a gene; V was cut back by 6 bases and J by 4 bases. The CDR3 is 15 residues long. CDR3 sequence: CASSEGTSGKYEQYF. CDR3 coding DNA: TGTGCCAGCAGCGAAGGGACTAGCGGGAAGTACGAGCAGTACTTC.

This chain connects TRBV6-2 or TRBV6-3 to TRBJ2-5; no firm D call. Germline CDR1 is MNHEY and CDR2 is SVGEGT. Trimming removed 6 bases at V and 5 bases at J, with 10 bases between. The CDR3 length is 12 residues. CDR3 sequence reads: CASSPADETQYF. The CDR3 DNA is TGTGCCAGCAGCCCCGCGGATGAGACCCAGTACTTC.

In its sample, this clonotype was seen many times. This chain uses TRBV6-2 or TRBV6-3 with TRBJ1-5; tentatively, D is TRBD1 (5 bases). Trimming shortened V by 5 bases and J by 6 bases, and 14 bases separated the two germline ends. This CDR3 is built from 14 residues. Germline V gives CDR1 MNHEY, CDR2 SVGEGT. The CDR3 coding sequence is TGTGCCAGCAGTGGAGGGGTATTGGGTCAGCCCCAGCATTTT. Its protein is CASSGGVLGQPQHF.

To note about this clonotype: This likely stems from a read error, as it lies one base from a far larger clone. This sequence joins TRBV5-4 and TRBJ2-1, with 9 nucleotides matching TRBD1. The CDR3 has 14 amino acids. Per the germline V gene, CDR1 is SGHNT and CDR2 is YYREEE (reference sequence). In DNA, the CDR3 is TGTGCCAGCAGCTCAAACAGGGGGCCCTACGAGCGGTACTTC. It is translated as CASSSNRGPYERYF.

There are many counts of this clonotype. The CDR3 DNA sequence: TGTGCCAGCAGCCGGCGGGCAGCAGCGAACACCGGGGAGCTGTTTTTT. Protein: CASSRRAAANTGELFF. The chain combines TRBV14 with TRBJ2-2; TRBD2 is a possible D gene (5 bases). V lost 4 bases and J lost 0, with 12 bases in between. The CDR3 is 16 residues long. Per the germline V gene, CDR1 is SGHDN and CDR2 is FVKESK.

This clonotype was seen repeatedly, ten times or more. V usage is TRBV11-2 and J usage is TRBJ2-3, with 11 nucleotides matching TRBD2. This CDR3 contains 15 residues. Germline V gene data show CDR1 as SGHAT and CDR2 as FQNNGV. The ends lost 6 bases at V and 3 bases at J; junction bases unmatched: 5. CDR3 residues: CASSILAGETDTQYF. Here the CDR3 DNA reads TGTGCCAGCAGTATACTAGCGGGAGAGACAGATACGCAGTATTTT.

This clonotype was detected ten times or more. The chain employs TRBV12-3 or TRBV12-4 and TRBJ1-3; D remains unclear. The V end was cut by 5 bases, the J end by 4 bases, with 15 bases between. This CDR3 has 15 residues. This chain's CDR3 is CASSTARISGNTIYF. CDR3 bases: TGTGCCAGCAGTACGGCGCGGATCTCGGGAAACACCATATATTTT.

This clonotype was seen a few times. The chain links TRBV18 to TRBJ2-7, with TRBD2 matching 8 bases. The CDR3 is 15 amino acids. Germline V gene sequence: CDR1 KGHSH, CDR2 LQKENI. J was trimmed by 4 bases and V by 2 bases; bases with no gene match: 7. In DNA, the CDR3 is TGTGCCAGCTCACCATACAGCGGGAGTAGGTACGAGCAGTACTTC. Its translation is CASSPYSGSRYEQYF.

On this clonotype itself: This likely reflects a read error, since a far larger clone is one base away. This sequence joins TRBV5-1 and TRBJ2-1; D unresolved. This CDR3 is built from 15 residues. V shed 0 bases and J shed 10 bases, with 17 bases lying between them. CDR1 SGHRS and CDR2 YFSETQ come from the germline V gene. CDR3 sequence: CASSLGIDTIYEQFF. In DNA form, the CDR3 reads TGCGCCAGCAGCTTGGGGATCGACACCATCTACGAGCAGTTCTTC.

This clonotype was observed a few times. The J gene is TRBJ2-3, the V gene TRBV7-9, with TRBD2 as a possible D gene (5 bases). The V end lost 6 bases, the J end lost 2 bases, and 9 bases lay between the germline ends. CDR3 length: 13 residues. The germline V gene encodes CDR1 SEHNR and CDR2 FQNEAQ (reference sequence). The CDR3 DNA follows: TGTGCCAGCAGTCAAGACTACACAGATACGCAGTATTTT. Protein: CASSQDYTDTQYF.

At least ten counts were recorded for this clonotype. V and J are TRBV28 and TRBJ1-6; 7 bases map to TRBD1. After removal of 6 bases from V and 6 bases from J, the junction contained 5 bases not matched to a gene. CDR1 is MDHEN, CDR2 SYDVKM, per germline. The CDR3 length is 14 residues. The CDR3 reads CASRLTGSNSPLHF. The DNA for the CDR3 is TGTGCCAGCAGGTTGACAGGGTCTAATTCACCCCTCCACTTT.

This clonotype was recorded many times. V usage is TRBV29-1 and J usage is TRBJ2-1, with 14 bases matching TRBD2. The CDR3 sequence is 13 residues long. V lost 6 bases to trimming and J lost 6 bases; unmatched junction nucleotides: 1. In germline, CDR1 is SQVTM, CDR2 ANQGSEA. This CDR3 is CSVTSGGANEQFF. The CDR3, as DNA: TGCAGCGTGACTAGCGGGGGGGCCAATGAGCAGTTCTTC.

V gene TRBV20-1 combines with J gene TRBJ2-7; TRBD1 might be the D (8 bases). CDR1 is DFQATT and CDR2 is SNEGSKA in the germline V gene (reference sequence). The CDR3 contains 14 residues. The V end was cut by 6 bases, the J end by 1 base, with 16 bases between. CDR3 coding DNA: TGCAGTGCAAACAGGGGGGGACTTTCCTACGAGCAGTACTTC. This translates into CSANRGGLSYEQYF.

This clonotype was picked up many times. One junction end disagrees with the germline gene, perhaps due to a read error. V is TRBV10-3 and J is TRBJ1-5, with D hard to call. The CDR3 runs to 14 residues. CDR1 and CDR2 (germline): ENHRY, SYGVKD. The CDR3 here is CAISQSSGNQPQHF. Written as DNA, the CDR3 is TGTGCCATCAGTCAGTCTTCAGGCAATCAGCCCCAGCATTTT.

To note about this clonotype: A read error is possible here, since a much larger clone lies one base away. The CDR3 DNA sequence: TGCAGTGCTAGGAGCCTAGCGGGTCTATACAATGAGCAGTACTTC. Its translation: CSARSLAGLYNEQYF. The J gene is TRBJ2-7, the V gene TRBV20-1, with 8 bases fitting TRBD2. Per the germline V gene, CDR1 is DFQATT and CDR2 is SNEGSKA (reference sequence). The V gene end was trimmed by 3 bases and the J gene end by 7 bases; junction bases not matched to a gene: 14. The CDR3 spans 15 residues.

Regarding this clonotype: Germline is not matched at one junction end, which may reflect a read error. This rearrangement joins TRBV5-4 to TRBJ2-2; TRBD1 is a possible D gene (6 bases). The germline V gene has CDR1 SGHNT and CDR2 YYREEE (reference sequence). The CDR3 totals 15 residues. CDR3 coding DNA: TGTGCCAGCAGCTCAGGGGCGTGGAACACCGGGGAGCCGTTTTTT. This sequence encodes CASSSGAWNTGEPFF.

This clonotype was picked up many times. The chain joins TRBV5-1 to TRBJ2-5; 8 nucleotides align to TRBD2. Germline V gene lookup returns CDR1 SGHRS and CDR2 YFSETQ. CDR3 length: 16 amino acids. With 4 bases clipped from V and 1 base from J, the junction kept 9 bases outside the gene matches. CDR3 region: CASSIASGSGQETQYF. The CDR3 nucleotides are TGCGCCAGCAGCATAGCAAGCGGGAGCGGCCAAGAGACCCAGTACTTC.

This clonotype has a count of ten or more. The rearrangement links TRBV7-8 to TRBJ2-5; 8 bases are a match to TRBD1. J lost 0 bases, V lost 2 bases, and 8 bases had no gene match. The germline gives CDR1 SGHVS, CDR2 FQNEAQ. The CDR3 has 17 amino acids. As DNA, the CDR3 is TGTGCCAGCAGCTTATACTCCAGGGGGCTATACCAAGAGACCCAGTACTTC. It translates to CASSLYSRGLYQETQYF.

This clonotype was seen only a few times. The CDR3 DNA reads as TGTGCCAGCAGAAGGGGGCAACAAGAGACCCAGTACTTC. Its translation: CASRRGQQETQYF. The chain employs TRBV6-1 and TRBJ2-5, with 7 bases aligning to TRBD1. Germline CDR1 and CDR2: MNHNS and SASEGT. Trimming removed 6 bases from V and 2 bases from J; junction bases left unmatched: 3. CDR3 size: 13 residues.